A selection of T cell receptor beta chains follows, all from one sample in a study of STAT5B mutations in CD4+ large granular lymphocyte leukemia. The protocol was immunoSEQ multiplex PCR, while the TCRdb copy is restricted to in-frame clones and leaves out a portion. This sample yields about 20,000 clones, of which about 80% are seen a single time; around 8.4% belongs to the top ten. Material: CD4+ T cells from blood buffy coats. These receptor sequences come from a human donor in good health. The CDR3 runs from the conserved cysteine through the conserved F or W. A D gene is named only where the DNA matches it firmly. Clone sizes are given selectively: once, few, many, or a class where the clone is expanded.

clone_size | j_call | d_call | v_call | cdr3_aa | cdr3_nt
- | TRBJ1-6 | TRBD1 | TRBV7-2 | CASSRGTGSNSPLHF | TGTGCCAGCAGCCGCGGGACAGGGAGTAATTCACCCCTCCACTTT
- | TRBJ1-2 | TRBD1 | TRBV19 | CASSITGGYYGYTF | TGTGCCAGTAGTATAACAGGGGGCTACTATGGCTACACCTTC
- | TRBJ2-7 | TRBD1 | TRBV6-6 | CASSHNRQGSYEQYF | TGTGCCAGCAGCCACAACAGACAGGGATCCTACGAGCAGTACTTC
- | TRBJ2-5 | - | TRBV30 | CACGQETQYF | TGTGCCTGCGGACAAGAGACCCAGTACTTC
- | TRBJ2-7 | - | TRBV19 | CASGLHSTYEQYF | TGTGCCAGTGGACTGCATTCTACCTACGAGCAGTACTTC
- | TRBJ2-1 | - | TRBV7-8 | CASSSRDSLLGSNEQFF | TGTGCCAGCAGCAGCCGGGACTCCCTCCTAGGGTCCAATGAGCAGTTCTTC
- | TRBJ1-6 | TRBD1 | TRBV28 | CASSSMTGAVSPLHF | TGTGCCAGCAGTTCAATGACAGGGGCGGTTTCACCCCTCCACTTT
few | TRBJ1-1 | TRBD1 | TRBV9 | CASSAWTGTNTEAFF | TGTGCCAGCAGCGCTTGGACAGGGACGAACACTGAAGCTTTCTTT
- | TRBJ1-5 | TRBD1 | TRBV28 | CASSPDRAQPQHF | TGTGCCAGCAGCCCGGACAGGGCTCAGCCCCAGCATTTT
- | TRBJ1-2 | - | TRBV28 | CASSLHYGYTF | TGTGCCAGCAGTTTGCACTATGGCTACACCTTC
once | TRBJ2-1 | - | TRBV6-4 | CARTTLLWSADTKYNEQFF | TGTGCCAGAACCACCCTTCTTTGGTCGGCGGACACAAAATACAATGAGCAGTTCTTC
- | TRBJ2-2 | TRBD2 | TRBV6-5 | CASSYRREGPTGELFF | TGTGCCAGCAGTTATAGACGGGAGGGCCCCACCGGGGAGCTGTTTTTT
- | TRBJ2-3 | TRBD1 | TRBV14 | CASSRQGIETDTQYF | TGTGCCAGCAGCCGACAGGGGATAGAGACAGATACGCAGTATTTT
- | TRBJ1-2 | TRBD1 | TRBV9 | CASSGGGQNYPNYGYTF | TGTGCCAGCAGCGGGGGGGGACAGAATTACCCTAACTATGGCTACACCTTC
- | TRBJ2-7 | - | TRBV19 | CASSISGTYEQYF | TGTGCCAGTAGTATTAGTGGTACCTACGAGCAGTACTTC
- | TRBJ1-4 | TRBD1 | TRBV23-1 | CASRLGQAQNEKLFF | TGCGCCAGCCGCCTCGGACAGGCCCAAAATGAAAAACTGTTTTTT